Sequencing of this TCR beta chain was carried out in a study of T cell responses to AZD1222 COVID-19 vaccine. General observations from the study: Two AZD1222 doses significantly raised spike-specific TCR breadth and depth over controls.

V dropped 5 bases and J dropped 5; count of bases not matched to a gene: 8. Germline V gene data show CDR1 as MNHEY and CDR2 as SVGEGT. There are 14 residues in the CDR3. As concerns this clone: Its antigen is unidentified.

Clones were read by immunoSEQ multiplex PCR, and TCRdb kept only the in-frame ones, dropping some. Of approximately 170,000 clones detected, over 90% appear once; the ten largest clones hold about 4%. The genes are TRBV6-2 or TRBV6-3 and TRBJ1-2, with 7 nucleotides matching TRBD1. The material was peripheral blood, obtained on day 0 of AZD1222 vaccination. This TCR came from an adult in good health. Here the CDR3 DNA reads TGTGCCAGCAGTCCACTAGACAGGGTTTATGGCTACACCTTC. Amino acid sequence: CASSPLDRVYGYTF.